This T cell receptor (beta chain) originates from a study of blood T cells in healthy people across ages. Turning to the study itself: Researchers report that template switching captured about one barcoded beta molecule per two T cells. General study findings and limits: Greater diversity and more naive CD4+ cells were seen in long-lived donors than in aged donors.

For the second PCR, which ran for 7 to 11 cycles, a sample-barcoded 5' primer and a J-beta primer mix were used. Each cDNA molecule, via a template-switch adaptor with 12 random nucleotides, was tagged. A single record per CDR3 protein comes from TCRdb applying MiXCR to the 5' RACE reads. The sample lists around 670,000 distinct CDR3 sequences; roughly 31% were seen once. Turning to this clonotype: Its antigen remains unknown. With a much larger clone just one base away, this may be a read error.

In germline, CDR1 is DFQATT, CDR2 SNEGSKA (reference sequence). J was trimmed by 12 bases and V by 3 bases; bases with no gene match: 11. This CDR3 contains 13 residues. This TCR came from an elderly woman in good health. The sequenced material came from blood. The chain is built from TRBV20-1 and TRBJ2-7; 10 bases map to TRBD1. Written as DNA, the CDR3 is TGCAGTGCTAGCCGGGACAGGGGCCCTGAGGGGTACTTC. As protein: CSASRDRGPEGYF.